This T cell receptor beta chain was documented in a study of blood T cell repertoires in COVID-19. Whole-study context: COVID-19 samples, acute and convalescent, were from the United States, Italy and Spain.

The repertoire was sequenced with immunoSEQ multiplex PCR; TCRdb's copy has only in-frame clones and lacks some. The sample lists 140,000 to 150,000 clones; 87% were seen once. This clone showed up just a few times. The junction had 2 bases not matched to a gene; V was cut back by 3 bases and J by 7 bases. Germline loops: CDR1 LGHNT, CDR2 FRNRAP. The CDR3 is 14 amino acids. Researchers sorted participants into cohorts using their self-reported clinical history. Sample: PBMCs or T cells enriched from blood (not recorded which). This rearrangement joins TRBV12-5 to TRBJ1-6; 8 nucleotides match TRBD1. This receptor was identified in a man between 60 and 75 years old who had recovered from COVID-19. This chain's CDR3 is CASGFRTGNSPLHF. The CDR3 DNA reads TGTGCTAGTGGTTTTAGGACAGGGAATTCACCCCTCCACTTT.